Following are 27 T cell receptor beta chains from one sample sequenced in a study of T cell responses to AZD1222 COVID-19 vaccine. The data were produced by immunoSEQ multiplex PCR, yet TCRdb's version contains in-frame clones alone and is incomplete. Among fewer than 120,000 clones listed, about 85% were seen once. The specimen comprised peripheral blood, sampled on day 0 of AZD1222 vaccination. Every receptor here comes from an adult in good health.

CDR3: CASSLSESVGFYGYTF. DNA for the CDR3: TGTGCCAGCAGTTTATCGGAGTCCGTAGGGTTCTATGGCTACACCTTC. V is TRBV27 and J is TRBJ1-2; D unclear. Germline-derived CDR1 and CDR2 are MNHEY and SMNVEV (reference sequence). The CDR3 length is 16 residues. The V end lost 0 bases, the J end lost 4 bases, and 15 bases lay between the germline ends.

The rearrangement uses TRBV7-2 and TRBJ2-2, with 10 nucleotides matching TRBD1. The germline CDR1 and CDR2 sequences are SGHTA and FQGNSA. V shed 4 bases and J 6 bases; nucleotides not matched to a gene: 2. The CDR3 length is 14 residues. DNA for the CDR3: TGTGCCAGCAGCTGGGACAGGGGCCCCGGGGAGCTGTTTTTT. Translating gives CASSWDRGPGELFF.

The V and J genes are TRBV19 and TRBJ2-3; D possibly uses TRBD1 or TRBD2 (5 bases each). V was trimmed by 6 bases and J by 2 bases, leaving 9 bases between them. This CDR3 has 13 residues. Looked up from germline, CDR1 is LNHDA and CDR2 is SQIVND (reference sequence). CDR3 nucleotide sequence: TGTGCCAGTAGCGCCGGGGCCACAGATACGCAGTATTTT. This codes for CASSAGATDTQYF.

The chain joins TRBV4-3 to TRBJ1-1, with 9 bases matching TRBD1. CDR1 LGHNA and CDR2 YSLEER come from the germline V gene. The CDR3 runs to 18 residues. The junction had 12 bases not matched to a gene; V was cut back by 4 bases and J by 0 bases. The CDR3 loop is CASSPAGTGLRMNTEAFF. The CDR3 DNA sequence: TGCGCCAGCAGCCCGGCGGGGACAGGGCTGCGAATGAACACTGAAGCTTTCTTT.

The chain employs TRBV4-1 and TRBJ2-7; TRBD2 is a possible D gene (6 bases). The V gene lost 4 bases and the J gene lost 6 bases, with 13 bases spanning the gap. The CDR3 runs to 13 residues. Germline V gene sequence: CDR1 MGHRA, CDR2 YSYEKL. CDR3 in DNA: TGCGCCAGCAGCCCCCCCGGGGGTCTCGAGCAGTACTTC. This sequence encodes CASSPPGGLEQYF.

This chain connects TRBV29-1 to TRBJ2-2, with a possible D match to TRBD1 (5 bases). Trimming removed 5 bases at V and 1 base at J, with 17 bases between. This CDR3 is built from 16 residues. Germline V gives CDR1 SQVTM, CDR2 ANQGSEA. Here the CDR3 reads CSVTGPTGLNTGELFF. The CDR3 DNA reads as TGCAGCGTTACTGGGCCAACAGGATTGAACACCGGGGAGCTGTTTTTT.

The chain has TRBV28 and TRBJ1-1; D might be TRBD1 (5 bases). Germline assignment: CDR1 MDHEN and CDR2 SYDVKM. The CDR3 extends over 14 amino acids. V was pared by 7 bases and J by 0 bases, with 12 bases between. CDR3 loop: CASTPRGVNTEAFF. CDR3 bases: TGTGCCAGCACCCCTAGGGGTGTGAACACTGAAGCTTTCTTT.

This clone was seen a single time. V gene TRBV28 combines with J gene TRBJ2-7; D is unclear. Trimming cost V 1 base and J 4 bases, with 11 bases left between them. The CDR3 runs 14 residues. Germline V gives CDR1 MDHEN, CDR2 SYDVKM. CDR3 loop: CASSLSAQVYEQYF. CDR3 bases: TGTGCCAGCAGTTTATCGGCGCAAGTTTACGAGCAGTACTTC.

J is TRBJ1-1 and V is TRBV19; D perhaps matches TRBD1 (6 bases). The V gene lost 3 bases and the J gene lost 2 bases, with 16 bases spanning the gap. Germline V gene lookup returns CDR1 LNHDA and CDR2 SQIVND (reference sequence). CDR3 length: 16 amino acids. This chain's CDR3 is CASSMVQGILNTEAFF. CDR3 coding DNA: TGTGCCAGTAGTATGGTACAGGGTATCCTTAACACTGAAGCTTTCTTT.

The CDR3 sequence is CASRTGRGSYEQYF. DNA of the CDR3: TGTGCCAGCAGAACGGGTAGAGGGTCCTACGAGCAGTACTTC. This chain joins TRBV2 and TRBJ2-7; D is perhaps TRBD2 (5 bases). Germline V gene lookup returns CDR1 SNHLY and CDR2 FYNNEI. CDR3 length: 14 amino acids. V dropped 6 bases and J dropped 1 base, with 13 bases sitting between them.

The chain couples TRBV5-1 to TRBJ1-1, with 7 bases identical to TRBD1. CDR1 is SGHRS and CDR2 is YFSETQ in the germline V gene. CDR3 length: 16 amino acids. Germline trimming cut 0 bases from V and 2 bases from J; bases unmatched to any gene: 7. In DNA form, the CDR3 reads TGCGCCAGCAGCTTGGAGGGGACAGACGATAACACTGAAGCTTTCTTT. It is translated as CASSLEGTDDNTEAFF.

The CDR3 sequence is CASSLEGRSTYEQYF. The CDR3 nucleotides are TGTGCCAGCAGCTTAGAGGGCAGGTCTACCTACGAGCAGTACTTC. The J gene is TRBJ2-7, the V gene TRBV7-9; D gene uncertain. V was shortened by 1 base and J by 2 bases, with 12 bases between the two germline ends. Looked up from germline, CDR1 is SEHNR and CDR2 is FQNEAQ (reference sequence). CDR3 size: 15 residues.

On this clone itself: The same CDR3 also results from other DNA sequences found in this sample. The chain uses TRBV5-1 and TRBJ1-3; a possible D gene is TRBD1 (6 bases). The germline V gene has CDR1 SGHRS and CDR2 YFSETQ. V lost 4 bases and J 0 bases, leaving 8 bases between the germline ends. CDR3 size: 14 residues. Here the CDR3 reads CASSPDSSGNTIYF. The CDR3 bases are TGCGCCAGCAGCCCGGACAGCTCTGGAAACACCATATATTTT.

This clone was recorded a few times. The rearrangement joins TRBV6-2 or TRBV6-3 to TRBJ2-5; D ambiguous. CDR1 and CDR2 (germline): MNHEY, SVGEGT. The V end was cut by 4 bases, the J end by 0 bases, with 6 bases between. The CDR3 runs to 13 residues. The CDR3 reads CASSFSHQETQYF. The CDR3, as DNA: TGTGCCAGCAGTTTTAGCCACCAAGAGACCCAGTACTTC.

The genes are TRBV19 and TRBJ2-3, with 8 bases fitting TRBD2. This CDR3 is built from 17 residues. With 2 bases clipped from V and 0 bases from J, the junction kept 7 bases outside the gene matches. Germline V gene sequence: CDR1 LNHDA, CDR2 SQIVND (reference sequence). CDR3 sequence (DNA): TGTGCCAGTAGTATATTCGGGGCTAGCGGGAGCACAGATACGCAGTATTTT. It codes for CASSIFGASGSTDTQYF.

The chain has TRBV27 and TRBJ1-5; D might be TRBD1 (5 bases). This CDR3 region has 16 residues. Germline V gene data show CDR1 as MNHEY and CDR2 as SMNVEV (reference sequence). Between the trimmed V and J ends, which lost 7 bases and 3 bases, there was a span of 19 bases. Here the CDR3 DNA reads TGTGCCAGCAAGTCTGGAGGGCAGGGCTTCAATCAGCCCCAGCATTTT. Translating it yields CASKSGGQGFNQPQHF.

V is TRBV27 and J is TRBJ2-1, with no clear D. This CDR3 contains 13 residues. V dropped 3 bases and J dropped 6 bases, with 9 bases sitting between them. Per germline, CDR1 MNHEY and CDR2 SMNVEV (reference sequence). The CDR3 region has the DNA TGTGCCAGCAGTTTTGACCCCATCAATGAGCAGTTCTTC. It is translated as CASSFDPINEQFF.

The V gene is TRBV5-1, the J gene TRBJ2-3, with TRBD1 matching over 9 bases. The ends lost 5 bases at V and 4 bases at J; junction bases unmatched: 5. CDR1 and CDR2 from the germline V gene are SGHRS and YFSETQ. CDR3 length: 14 amino acids. In nucleotides, the CDR3 is TGCGCCAGCAGGCGGACAGGGGCCGCAGATACGCAGTATTTT. Protein product: CASRRTGAADTQYF.

V is TRBV9 and J is TRBJ2-6, with D tentatively TRBD1 or TRBD2 (5 bases each). Germline V gene lookup returns CDR1 SGDLS and CDR2 YYNGEE. The CDR3 has 19 residues. Trimming took off 3 bases at V and 0 bases at J, with 19 bases between the two ends. The CDR3, as DNA: TGTGCCAGCAGCGCCGGACTCGGGACGAGATACTCTGGGGCCAACGTCCTGACTTTC. Translation: CASSAGLGTRYSGANVLTF.

The CDR3 is CASTMTGEVTEAFF. In DNA form, the CDR3 reads TGTGCCAGCACTATGACAGGGGAAGTGACTGAAGCTTTCTTT. The chain uses TRBV7-2 and TRBJ1-1; 8 nucleotides agree with TRBD1. This CDR3 is 14 amino acids long. CDR1 SGHTA and CDR2 FQGNSA come from the germline V gene. The J segment lost 5 bases and the V segment lost 7 bases, leaving 9 bases of the junction unmatched. Full variable domain (outside the CDR3, taken from reference TRBV7-2 and TRBJ1-1): GAGVSQSPSNKVTEKGKDVELRCDPISGHTALYWYRQSLGQGLEFLIYFQGNSAPDKSGLPSDRFSAERTGGSVSTLTIQRTQQEDSAVYLCASTMTGEVTEAFFGQGTRLTVV.

The DNA of the CDR3 is TGTGCCAGCAGCTTGCTCGGGGGAGAAACTTACAATGAGCAGTTCTTC. It is translated as CASSLLGGETYNEQFF. The chain is built from TRBV7-8 and TRBJ2-1; a possible D gene is TRBD2 (6 bases). Germline V CDR1 and CDR2: SGHVS, FQNEAQ. The CDR3 is 16 amino acids. The ends were cut back, 3 bases at V and 4 bases at J, with 16 bases in the middle.

V is TRBV12-3 or TRBV12-4 and J is TRBJ1-1; D ambiguous. V was trimmed by 1 base and J by 6 bases, leaving 9 bases between them. The CDR3 runs to 13 residues. Here the CDR3 reads CASSLDTGAEAFF. DNA for the CDR3: TGTGCCAGCAGTTTAGACACCGGAGCTGAAGCTTTCTTT.

This chain connects TRBV20-1 to TRBJ2-5; D remains ambiguous. Trimming stripped 3 bases from V and 2 bases from J, with 13 bases between. Germline V gene data show CDR1 as DFQATT and CDR2 as SNEGSKA (reference sequence). The CDR3 runs to 14 residues. The CDR3 region is CSASVPETQETQYF. CDR3 bases: TGCAGTGCTAGTGTGCCTGAGACGCAAGAGACCCAGTACTTC.

The chain joins TRBV28 to TRBJ1-4; D possibly corresponds to TRBD1 (6 bases). The CDR3 loop spans 14 amino acids. Germline V gives CDR1 MDHEN, CDR2 SYDVKM. Trimming pared 6 bases from V and 7 bases from J, leaving 15 bases between. CDR3 region: CASRQTGYGEKLFF. CDR3 in DNA: TGTGCCAGCAGACAAACAGGGTATGGTGAAAAACTGTTTTTT.

This clone was detected only a few times. V gene TRBV7-8 combines with J gene TRBJ1-3, with D possibly being TRBD1 (6 bases). Germline-derived CDR1 and CDR2 are SGHVS and FQNEAQ. Between the trimmed V and J ends, which lost 2 bases and 0 bases, there was a span of 8 bases. CDR3 size: 15 residues. For the CDR3, the DNA is TGTGCCAGCAGCTTAACAGGGAGCTCTGGAAACACCATATATTTT. This encodes CASSLTGSSGNTIYF.

V usage is TRBV27 and J usage is TRBJ1-6, with D possibly TRBD1 on 5 matching bases. The CDR3 totals 17 residues. Germline V gives CDR1 MNHEY, CDR2 SMNVEV (reference sequence). V lost 0 bases and J 10 bases, leaving 19 bases between the germline ends. The DNA of the CDR3 is TGTGCCAGCAGTTTATCGGCAGGGATGGTCTCCCGCTCACCCCTCCACTTT. Protein product: CASSLSAGMVSRSPLHF.

The V gene is TRBV5-1, the J gene TRBJ2-7; TRBD2 might be the D (6 bases). V dropped 3 bases and J dropped 2 bases, with 12 bases sitting between them. The CDR3 covers 14 residues. Germline V gene sequence: CDR1 SGHRS, CDR2 YFSETQ. This chain's CDR3 is CASSSSGGAYEQYF. CDR3 DNA: TGCGCCAGCAGCTCGTCCGGGGGAGCCTACGAGCAGTACTTC.